These 15 T cell receptor beta chains were all obtained from the same sample, sequenced in a study of OX40 agonist ivuxolimab in advanced cancers. Sequenced by immunoSEQ multiplex PCR; TCRdb stores in-frame clones only, minus some. This sample has about 58,000 clones, with 80% to 90% found just once. Source: CD4+ or CD8+ T cells sorted from blood, taken in a trial of the OX40 agonist ivuxolimab. Every receptor here comes from an adult with an advanced solid tumor such as melanoma, head and neck, liver or kidney cancer.

V usage is TRBV27 and J usage is TRBJ2-7; D remains ambiguous. The CDR3 is 13 amino acids. Trimming shortened V by 10 bases and J by 0 bases, and 13 bases separated the two germline ends. Germline CDR1 reads MNHEY; CDR2 reads SMNVEV (reference sequence). CDR3: CATAPAVSYEQYF. The CDR3 DNA follows: TGTGCCACCGCCCCGGCGGTCTCCTACGAGCAGTACTTC.

This chain uses TRBV5-6 with TRBJ2-2; tentative D call: TRBD1 (5 bases). V lost 4 bases to trimming and J lost 0 bases, with 13 bases between them. The CDR3 has 16 amino acids. The germline V gene has CDR1 SGHDT and CDR2 YYEEEE. The CDR3 is CASSPRTNANTGELFF. The CDR3 DNA reads as TGTGCCAGCAGCCCGCGGACAAACGCGAACACCGGGGAGCTGTTTTTT.

The V call is TRBV30, the J call TRBJ2-1, with D hard to call. The CDR3 is 8 amino acids. CDR1 GTSNPN and CDR2 SVGIG come from the germline V gene (reference sequence). The CDR3 loop reads CAYNEQFF. CDR3 coding DNA: TGTGCGTACAATGAGCAGTTCTTC.

The V call is TRBV21-1, the J call TRBJ1-1. TRBV21-1 is classified as a pseudogene. CDR3 size: 14 residues. The CDR3 is CASGLSPMNTEAFF. DNA of the CDR3: TGTGCCAGCGGACTATCCCCCATGAACACTGAAGCTTTCTTT.

CDR3 sequence reads: CASSGGIDTQYF. The CDR3 coding sequence is TGTGCCAGCTCGGGGGGGATAGATACGCAGTATTTT. This chain uses TRBV27 with TRBJ2-3, with TRBD2 matching over 8 bases. The CDR3 loop spans 12 amino acids. V was clipped by 8 bases and J by 5 bases; unmatched bases: 3. Germline V gene data show CDR1 as MNHEY and CDR2 as SMNVEV (reference sequence).

The chain combines TRBV19 with TRBJ1-3, with TRBD1 as a possible D gene (6 bases). Deletions cut 3 bases from V and 0 bases from J, with 9 bases between. This CDR3 comprises 15 residues. Germline CDR1 LNHDA, CDR2 SQIVND (reference sequence). CDR3 sequence (DNA): TGTGCCAGTAGTATGGACAGTTCCTCTGGAAACACCATATATTTT. Translating gives CASSMDSSSGNTIYF.

V and J are TRBV6-5 and TRBJ2-7; 9 bases match TRBD2. Per germline, CDR1 MNHEY and CDR2 SVGAGI. The V segment lost 0 bases and the J segment 5 bases; nucleotides outside the gene matches: 8. The CDR3 consists of 16 residues. CDR3 DNA sequence: TGTGCCAGCAGTTACTCGAGGGCTAGCGGGGAGGACGAGCAGTACTTC. It is translated as CASSYSRASGEDEQYF.

The V gene is TRBV28, the J gene TRBJ1-2; 7 nucleotides align to TRBD1. Germline lookup yields CDR1 MDHEN and CDR2 SYDVKM. The V gene end was trimmed by 6 bases and the J gene end by 4 bases; junction bases not matched to a gene: 8. The CDR3 length is 14 residues. The CDR3 nucleotides are TGTGCCAGCAGATTAGGACAGGCGATCTATGGCTACACCTTC. Residues: CASRLGQAIYGYTF.

This clone was counted once. The chain combines TRBV18 with TRBJ2-3; no reliable D call. Trimming took off 3 bases at V and 4 bases at J, with 8 bases between the two ends. Looked up from germline, CDR1 is KGHSH and CDR2 is LQKENI. This CDR3 contains 13 residues. Written as DNA, the CDR3 is TGTGCCAGCTCACCCGAAGTGGCAGATACGCAGTATTTT. Its translation: CASSPEVADTQYF. The variable domain in full, with the rest retrieved from reference TRBV18 and TRBJ2-3, is NAGVMQNPRHLVRRRGQEARLRCSPMKGHSHVYWYRQLPEEGLKFMVYLQKENIIDESGMPKERFSAEFPKEGPSILRIQQVVRGDSAAYFCASSPEVADTQYFGPGTRLTVL.

The chain is built from TRBV28 and TRBJ2-7; D uncertain. The CDR3 sequence is 11 residues long. Germline V gene data show CDR1 as MDHEN and CDR2 as SYDVKM. The V end was cut by 8 bases, the J end by 3 bases, with 8 bases between. CDR3 DNA: TGTGCCAGCGGGGAATTCTACGAGCAGTACTTC. Protein: CASGEFYEQYF.

The rearrangement links TRBV9 to TRBJ2-2; D is uncertain. Trimming pared 0 bases from V and 8 bases from J, leaving 8 bases between. The CDR3 consists of 13 residues. Looked up from germline, CDR1 is SGDLS and CDR2 is YYNGEE. The CDR3 reads CASSVGKAGELFF. CDR3 in DNA: TGTGCCAGCAGCGTAGGGAAAGCAGGGGAGCTGTTTTTT.

The genes are TRBV6-5 and TRBJ2-7, with a possible D match to TRBD2 (5 bases). Germline loops: CDR1 MNHEY, CDR2 SVGAGI. The V gene lost 8 bases and the J gene lost 3 bases, with 14 bases spanning the gap. The CDR3 covers 13 residues. Here the CDR3 DNA reads TGTGCCAGCGGAGGCCGTCGGGGCTACGAGCAGTACTTC. It translates to CASGGRRGYEQYF.

J is TRBJ2-7 and V is TRBV10-1, with 8 bases lining up with TRBD1. Losses at the gene ends were 8 bases for V and 5 bases for J; bases not matched to a gene: 8. In germline, CDR1 is WNHNN, CDR2 SYGVQD (reference sequence). CDR3 length equals 13 residues. CDR3 residues: CASVRTGMNEQYV. The CDR3 bases are TGCGCCAGCGTCAGGACAGGGATGAACGAGCAGTACGTC.

Within the sample, this clone is medium-sized (0.01 to 0.1%). The V and J genes are TRBV5-1 and TRBJ2-7; D is possibly TRBD1 (5 bases). The CDR3 is made up of 13 amino acids. The germline CDR1 and CDR2 sequences are SGHRS and YFSETQ. V lost 0 bases and J 5 bases, leaving 9 bases between the germline ends. CDR3 DNA: TGCGCCAGCAGCTTGGGGGTCAGGGACGAGCAGTACTTC. Protein sequence: CASSLGVRDEQYF.

CDR3 DNA: TGTGCCAGCCGGACTAGCGGATGGGGGGAGCAGTACTTC. Translated: CASRTSGWGEQYF. The chain joins TRBV19 to TRBJ2-7; 10 bases map to TRBD2. The CDR3 length is 13 residues. From germline, CDR1 is LNHDA and CDR2 SQIVND (reference sequence). V lost 9 bases and J lost 7; bases outside the gene matches: 9.